The text below deals with one T cell receptor beta chain. What it binds is unknown. These data belong to a study of OX40 agonist ivuxolimab in advanced cancers. Study details: At 0.01 to 10 mg/kg, ivuxolimab was administered intravenously to patients every 2 weeks. Treatment received earlier with anti-PD-1, anti-PD-L1 or anti-CTLA-4 agents was allowed, and approximately 44% had some. Overall study findings and caveats: More expanded clones were found, on average, in CD8+ than in CD4+ T cells. Certain nonresponders additionally had low normalized T-cell clonal expansion.

TCRdb's table, derived via immunoSEQ multiplex PCR, lists solely in-frame clones and lacks some. The sample has about 110,000 clones, roughly nine tenths seen once. The CDR3 covers 13 residues. V lost 2 bases, J lost 8 bases, and 10 bases lay in between. Germline values: CDR1 LNHDA, CDR2 SQIVND (reference sequence). Source: CD4+ or CD8+ T cells sorted from blood, taken in a trial of the OX40 agonist ivuxolimab. The receptor was isolated from an adult with an advanced solid tumor such as melanoma, head and neck, liver or kidney cancer. The V gene is TRBV19, the J gene TRBJ1-5; D is unclear. CDR3 DNA: TGTGCCAGTAGTATACCGGGTAGTAAGCCCCAGCATTTT. As protein: CASSIPGSKPQHF.